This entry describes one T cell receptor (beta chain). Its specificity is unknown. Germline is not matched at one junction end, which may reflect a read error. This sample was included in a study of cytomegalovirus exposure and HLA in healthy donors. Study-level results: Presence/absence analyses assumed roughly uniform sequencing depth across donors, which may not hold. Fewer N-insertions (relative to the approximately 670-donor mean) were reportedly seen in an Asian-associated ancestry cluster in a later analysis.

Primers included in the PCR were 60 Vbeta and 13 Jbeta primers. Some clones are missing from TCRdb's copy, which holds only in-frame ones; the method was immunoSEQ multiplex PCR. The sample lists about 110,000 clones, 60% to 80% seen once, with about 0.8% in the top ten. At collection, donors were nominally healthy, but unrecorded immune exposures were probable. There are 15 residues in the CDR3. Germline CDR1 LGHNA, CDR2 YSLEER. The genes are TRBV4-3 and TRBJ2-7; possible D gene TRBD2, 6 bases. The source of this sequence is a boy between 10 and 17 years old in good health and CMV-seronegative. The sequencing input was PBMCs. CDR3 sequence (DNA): TGCGCCGGCAGCCAAGCCTGGGGACTCTCCTACGAGCAGTACTTC. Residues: CAGSQAWGLSYEQYF.